These T cell receptor beta chains were read from a single sample in a study of post-analysis software for immune sequencing data. MiXCR was run by TCRdb on the PCR reads, yielding one entry per CDR3 protein. Among more than 350,000 distinct CDR3 sequences, over 30% were seen once, and the ten largest hold 6.5% to 8%. The specimen was blood. The receptors shown here come from a girl aged 2-10 years with multiple sclerosis. Each CDR3 is given with its conserved first and last residue. The D gene is left open where the match is weak. Some rows have no size entry. The others give once, few or many, or a class for an expanded clone.

d_call	v_call	j_call	clone_size	cdr3_nt	cdr3_aa
TRBD1	TRBV12-3/TRBV12-4	TRBJ1-2	NA	TGTGCCAGCAGTTTAGAGGGCACAGGGGGCTCTGGCTACACCTTC	CASSLEGTGGSGYTF
NA	TRBV10-3	TRBJ2-5	NA	TGTGCCATCAGTGGTCCTGCAGAGACCCAGTACTTC	CAISGPAETQYF
TRBD2	TRBV4-2	TRBJ2-1	NA	TGTGCCAGCAGCCAAGATTGGACTAGCGCCTCCTACAATGAGCAGTTCTTC	CASSQDWTSASYNEQFF
TRBD1	TRBV29-1	TRBJ1-4	once	TGCAGCGTTACAAAACAGGGGGCTAATGAAAAACTGTTTTTT	CSVTKQGANEKLFF
NA	TRBV7-2	TRBJ2-2	NA	TGTGCCAGCAGCTCCGGTTGGGCCGGGGAGCTGTTTTTT	CASSSGWAGELFF
NA	TRBV4-3	TRBJ2-4	few	TGCGCCAGCAGCCAAGATAGTGAGGGGGTGGCCAAAAACATTCAGTACTTC	CASSQDSEGVAKNIQYF
NA	TRBV11-2	TRBJ2-1	NA	TGTGCCAGCAGCCTCTCTGATGGGGGCGGACTGCAGTTCTTC	CASSLSDGGGLQFF
TRBD1	TRBV29-1	TRBJ2-7	few	TGCAGCGTTGTTACAGGGGGCCTTTACTATCCGCAGTACTTC	CSVVTGGLYYPQYF
NA	TRBV7-2	TRBJ2-5	few	TGTGCCAGCAGCTTACATACGGAGACCCAGTACTTC	CASSLHTETQYF
NA	TRBV7-2	TRBJ2-3	few	TGTGCCAGCAGCTTCTCTCTGGAAGATACGCAGTATTTT	CASSFSLEDTQYF
NA	TRBV6-1	TRBJ2-3	NA	TGTGCCAGCCAGAAGACCAGCACAGATACGCAGTATTTT	CASQKTSTDTQYF
NA	TRBV29-1	TRBJ2-7	few	TGCAGCGCCGTACAGGGCTACGAGCAGTACTTC	CSAVQGYEQYF